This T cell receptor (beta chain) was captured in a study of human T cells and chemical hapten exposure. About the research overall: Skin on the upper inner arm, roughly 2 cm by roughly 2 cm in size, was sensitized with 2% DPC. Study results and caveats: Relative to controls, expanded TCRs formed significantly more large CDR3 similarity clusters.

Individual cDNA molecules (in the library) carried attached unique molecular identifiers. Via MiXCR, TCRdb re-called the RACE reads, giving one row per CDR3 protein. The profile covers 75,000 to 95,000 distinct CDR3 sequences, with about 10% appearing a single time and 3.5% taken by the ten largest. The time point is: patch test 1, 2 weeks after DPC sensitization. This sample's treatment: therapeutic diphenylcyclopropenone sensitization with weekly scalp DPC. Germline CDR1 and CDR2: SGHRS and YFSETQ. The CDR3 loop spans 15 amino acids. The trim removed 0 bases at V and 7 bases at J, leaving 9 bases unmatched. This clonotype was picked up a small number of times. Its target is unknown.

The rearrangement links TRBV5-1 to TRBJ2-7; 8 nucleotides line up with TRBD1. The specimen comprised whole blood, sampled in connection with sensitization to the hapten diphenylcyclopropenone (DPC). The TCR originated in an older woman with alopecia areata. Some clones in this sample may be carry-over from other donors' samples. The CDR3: CASSLEGQVGQEQYF. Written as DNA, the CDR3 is TGCGCCAGCAGCTTGGAGGGACAGGTGGGACAGGAGCAGTACTTC.